This T cell receptor beta chain was captured by sequencing in a study of monozygotic twins with inflammatory bowel disease. After re-calling the 5' RACE reads, TCRdb lists one entry per CDR3 protein, DNA absent. Its listing shows just over 300,000 distinct CDR3 sequences. This CDR3 contains 15 residues. The germline V gene encodes CDR1 KGHDR and CDR2 SFDVKD. The sequence derives from a human donor with ulcerative colitis or Crohn's disease, or a healthy co-twin of an affected twin (not recorded which). The sequenced sample consisted of blood. The chain recombines TRBV24-1 with TRBJ2-7; TCRdb reports TRBD1, a call that lacks DNA to check it against. The CDR3 sequence is CATSDPDRAPYEQYF.